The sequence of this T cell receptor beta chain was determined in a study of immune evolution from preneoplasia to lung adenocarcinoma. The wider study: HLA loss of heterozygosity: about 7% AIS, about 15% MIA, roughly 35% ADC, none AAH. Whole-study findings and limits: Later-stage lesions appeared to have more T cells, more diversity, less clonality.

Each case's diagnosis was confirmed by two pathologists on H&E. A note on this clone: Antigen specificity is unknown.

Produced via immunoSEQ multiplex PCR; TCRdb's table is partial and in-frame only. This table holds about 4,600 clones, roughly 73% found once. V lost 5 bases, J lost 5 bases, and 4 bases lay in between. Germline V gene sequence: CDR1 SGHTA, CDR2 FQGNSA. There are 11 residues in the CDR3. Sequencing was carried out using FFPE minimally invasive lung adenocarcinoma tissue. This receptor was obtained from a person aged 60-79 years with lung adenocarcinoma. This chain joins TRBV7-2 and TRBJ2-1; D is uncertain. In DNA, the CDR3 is TGTGCCAGCAGCGTTCACAATGAGCAGTTCTTC. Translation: CASSVHNEQFF.